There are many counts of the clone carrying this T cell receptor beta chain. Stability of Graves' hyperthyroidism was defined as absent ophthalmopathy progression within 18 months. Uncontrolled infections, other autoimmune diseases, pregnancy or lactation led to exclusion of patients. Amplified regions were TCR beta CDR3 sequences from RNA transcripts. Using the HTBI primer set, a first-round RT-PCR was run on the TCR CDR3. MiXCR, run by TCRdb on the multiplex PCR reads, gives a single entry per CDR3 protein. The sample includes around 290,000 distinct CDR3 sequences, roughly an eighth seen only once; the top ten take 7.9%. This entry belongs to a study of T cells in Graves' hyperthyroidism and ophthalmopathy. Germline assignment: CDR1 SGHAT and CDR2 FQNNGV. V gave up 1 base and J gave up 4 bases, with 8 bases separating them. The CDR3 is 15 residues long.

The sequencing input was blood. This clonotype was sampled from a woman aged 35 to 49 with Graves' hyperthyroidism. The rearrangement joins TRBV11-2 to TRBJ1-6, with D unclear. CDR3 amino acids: CASSLVSGYNSPLHF. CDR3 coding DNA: TGTGCCAGCAGCTTAGTGTCAGGATATAATTCACCCCTCCACTTT. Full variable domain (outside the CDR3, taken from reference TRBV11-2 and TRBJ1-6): EAGVAQSPRYKIIEKRQSVAFWCNPISGHATLYWYQQILGQGPKLLIQFQNNGVVDDSQLPKDRFSAERLKGVDSTLKIQPAKLEDSAVYLCASSLVSGYNSPLHFGNGTRLTVT.